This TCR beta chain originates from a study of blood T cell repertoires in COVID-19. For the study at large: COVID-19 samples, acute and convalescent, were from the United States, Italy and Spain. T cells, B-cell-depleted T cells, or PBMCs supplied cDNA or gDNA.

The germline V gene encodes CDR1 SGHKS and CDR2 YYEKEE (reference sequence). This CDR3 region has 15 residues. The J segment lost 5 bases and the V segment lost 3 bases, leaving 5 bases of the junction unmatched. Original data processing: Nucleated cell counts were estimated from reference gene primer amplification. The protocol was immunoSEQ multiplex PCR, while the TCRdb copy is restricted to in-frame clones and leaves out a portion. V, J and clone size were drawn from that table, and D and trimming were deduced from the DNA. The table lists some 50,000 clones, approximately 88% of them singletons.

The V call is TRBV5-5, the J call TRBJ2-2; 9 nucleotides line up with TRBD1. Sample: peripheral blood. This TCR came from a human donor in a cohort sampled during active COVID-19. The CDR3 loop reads CASSWGQGETGELFF. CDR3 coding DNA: TGTGCCAGCAGCTGGGGACAGGGTGAGACCGGGGAGCTGTTTTTT.